This T cell receptor (beta chain) is drawn from a study of shared clonotypes between healthy human individuals. Only CD45RO-negative cells positively selected for CCR7 counted as naive CD8 cells, so terminally differentiated effector memory CD45RA+ cells were excluded. Generated by immunoSEQ multiplex PCR, the TCRdb table keeps only in-frame clones and is missing some. The sample gives about 2.1 million clones, just over 90% of which show up once; about 1.7% is in the top ten. Losses at the gene ends were 4 bases for V and 0 bases for J; bases not matched to a gene: 11. This CDR3 has 17 amino acids. Per the germline V gene, CDR1 is SGHVS and CDR2 is FQNEAQ.

The J gene is TRBJ1-2, the V gene TRBV7-8; TRBD1 agrees at 7 bases. The material sequenced was naive CD8+ T cells from PBMCs. This TCR was recovered from a man younger than 35 in good health. Some clones in this sample may be carry-over from other donors' samples. The CDR3 here is CASSSWYGQETNYGYTF. CDR3 nucleotide sequence: TGTGCCAGCAGCTCCTGGTACGGACAGGAGACTAACTATGGCTACACCTTC.